The T cell receptor beta chain described here comes from a study of control samples from healthy donors and cancer patients. This clone was observed a handful of times. The trim removed 4 bases at V and 4 bases at J, leaving 1 base unmatched. CDR3 size: 12 residues. Germline CDR1 is ENHRY and CDR2 is SYGVKD. Assay: immunoSEQ multiplex PCR; the TCRdb copy retains only in-frame clones and omits some. The sample shows approximately 6,600 clones, 72% of them seen only once. What was sequenced was formalin-fixed, paraffin-embedded tissue. The receptor was derived from a male donor with melanoma. This chain uses TRBV10-3 with TRBJ2-7; 7 bases match TRBD2. The CDR3 region has the DNA TGTGCCATCAGTGGGGGGGGGTACGAGCAGTACTTC. Protein: CAISGGGYEQYF.